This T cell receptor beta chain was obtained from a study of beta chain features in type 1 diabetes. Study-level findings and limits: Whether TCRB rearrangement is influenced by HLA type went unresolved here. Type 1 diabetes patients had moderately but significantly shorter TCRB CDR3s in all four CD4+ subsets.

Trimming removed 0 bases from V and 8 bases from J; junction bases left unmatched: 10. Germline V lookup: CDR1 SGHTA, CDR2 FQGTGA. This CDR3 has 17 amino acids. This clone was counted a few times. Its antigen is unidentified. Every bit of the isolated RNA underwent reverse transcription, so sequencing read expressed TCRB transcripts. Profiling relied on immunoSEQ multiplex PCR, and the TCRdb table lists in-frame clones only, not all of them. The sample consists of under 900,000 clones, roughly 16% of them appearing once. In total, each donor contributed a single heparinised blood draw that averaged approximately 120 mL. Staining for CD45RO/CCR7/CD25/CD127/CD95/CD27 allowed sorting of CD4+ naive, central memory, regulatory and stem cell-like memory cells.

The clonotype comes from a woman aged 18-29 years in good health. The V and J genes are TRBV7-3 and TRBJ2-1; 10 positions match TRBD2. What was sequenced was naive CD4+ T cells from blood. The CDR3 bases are TGTGCCAGCAGCTTAACGGGAATAGCGGGAGGCCGGGATGAGCAGTTCTTC. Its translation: CASSLTGIAGGRDEQFF.